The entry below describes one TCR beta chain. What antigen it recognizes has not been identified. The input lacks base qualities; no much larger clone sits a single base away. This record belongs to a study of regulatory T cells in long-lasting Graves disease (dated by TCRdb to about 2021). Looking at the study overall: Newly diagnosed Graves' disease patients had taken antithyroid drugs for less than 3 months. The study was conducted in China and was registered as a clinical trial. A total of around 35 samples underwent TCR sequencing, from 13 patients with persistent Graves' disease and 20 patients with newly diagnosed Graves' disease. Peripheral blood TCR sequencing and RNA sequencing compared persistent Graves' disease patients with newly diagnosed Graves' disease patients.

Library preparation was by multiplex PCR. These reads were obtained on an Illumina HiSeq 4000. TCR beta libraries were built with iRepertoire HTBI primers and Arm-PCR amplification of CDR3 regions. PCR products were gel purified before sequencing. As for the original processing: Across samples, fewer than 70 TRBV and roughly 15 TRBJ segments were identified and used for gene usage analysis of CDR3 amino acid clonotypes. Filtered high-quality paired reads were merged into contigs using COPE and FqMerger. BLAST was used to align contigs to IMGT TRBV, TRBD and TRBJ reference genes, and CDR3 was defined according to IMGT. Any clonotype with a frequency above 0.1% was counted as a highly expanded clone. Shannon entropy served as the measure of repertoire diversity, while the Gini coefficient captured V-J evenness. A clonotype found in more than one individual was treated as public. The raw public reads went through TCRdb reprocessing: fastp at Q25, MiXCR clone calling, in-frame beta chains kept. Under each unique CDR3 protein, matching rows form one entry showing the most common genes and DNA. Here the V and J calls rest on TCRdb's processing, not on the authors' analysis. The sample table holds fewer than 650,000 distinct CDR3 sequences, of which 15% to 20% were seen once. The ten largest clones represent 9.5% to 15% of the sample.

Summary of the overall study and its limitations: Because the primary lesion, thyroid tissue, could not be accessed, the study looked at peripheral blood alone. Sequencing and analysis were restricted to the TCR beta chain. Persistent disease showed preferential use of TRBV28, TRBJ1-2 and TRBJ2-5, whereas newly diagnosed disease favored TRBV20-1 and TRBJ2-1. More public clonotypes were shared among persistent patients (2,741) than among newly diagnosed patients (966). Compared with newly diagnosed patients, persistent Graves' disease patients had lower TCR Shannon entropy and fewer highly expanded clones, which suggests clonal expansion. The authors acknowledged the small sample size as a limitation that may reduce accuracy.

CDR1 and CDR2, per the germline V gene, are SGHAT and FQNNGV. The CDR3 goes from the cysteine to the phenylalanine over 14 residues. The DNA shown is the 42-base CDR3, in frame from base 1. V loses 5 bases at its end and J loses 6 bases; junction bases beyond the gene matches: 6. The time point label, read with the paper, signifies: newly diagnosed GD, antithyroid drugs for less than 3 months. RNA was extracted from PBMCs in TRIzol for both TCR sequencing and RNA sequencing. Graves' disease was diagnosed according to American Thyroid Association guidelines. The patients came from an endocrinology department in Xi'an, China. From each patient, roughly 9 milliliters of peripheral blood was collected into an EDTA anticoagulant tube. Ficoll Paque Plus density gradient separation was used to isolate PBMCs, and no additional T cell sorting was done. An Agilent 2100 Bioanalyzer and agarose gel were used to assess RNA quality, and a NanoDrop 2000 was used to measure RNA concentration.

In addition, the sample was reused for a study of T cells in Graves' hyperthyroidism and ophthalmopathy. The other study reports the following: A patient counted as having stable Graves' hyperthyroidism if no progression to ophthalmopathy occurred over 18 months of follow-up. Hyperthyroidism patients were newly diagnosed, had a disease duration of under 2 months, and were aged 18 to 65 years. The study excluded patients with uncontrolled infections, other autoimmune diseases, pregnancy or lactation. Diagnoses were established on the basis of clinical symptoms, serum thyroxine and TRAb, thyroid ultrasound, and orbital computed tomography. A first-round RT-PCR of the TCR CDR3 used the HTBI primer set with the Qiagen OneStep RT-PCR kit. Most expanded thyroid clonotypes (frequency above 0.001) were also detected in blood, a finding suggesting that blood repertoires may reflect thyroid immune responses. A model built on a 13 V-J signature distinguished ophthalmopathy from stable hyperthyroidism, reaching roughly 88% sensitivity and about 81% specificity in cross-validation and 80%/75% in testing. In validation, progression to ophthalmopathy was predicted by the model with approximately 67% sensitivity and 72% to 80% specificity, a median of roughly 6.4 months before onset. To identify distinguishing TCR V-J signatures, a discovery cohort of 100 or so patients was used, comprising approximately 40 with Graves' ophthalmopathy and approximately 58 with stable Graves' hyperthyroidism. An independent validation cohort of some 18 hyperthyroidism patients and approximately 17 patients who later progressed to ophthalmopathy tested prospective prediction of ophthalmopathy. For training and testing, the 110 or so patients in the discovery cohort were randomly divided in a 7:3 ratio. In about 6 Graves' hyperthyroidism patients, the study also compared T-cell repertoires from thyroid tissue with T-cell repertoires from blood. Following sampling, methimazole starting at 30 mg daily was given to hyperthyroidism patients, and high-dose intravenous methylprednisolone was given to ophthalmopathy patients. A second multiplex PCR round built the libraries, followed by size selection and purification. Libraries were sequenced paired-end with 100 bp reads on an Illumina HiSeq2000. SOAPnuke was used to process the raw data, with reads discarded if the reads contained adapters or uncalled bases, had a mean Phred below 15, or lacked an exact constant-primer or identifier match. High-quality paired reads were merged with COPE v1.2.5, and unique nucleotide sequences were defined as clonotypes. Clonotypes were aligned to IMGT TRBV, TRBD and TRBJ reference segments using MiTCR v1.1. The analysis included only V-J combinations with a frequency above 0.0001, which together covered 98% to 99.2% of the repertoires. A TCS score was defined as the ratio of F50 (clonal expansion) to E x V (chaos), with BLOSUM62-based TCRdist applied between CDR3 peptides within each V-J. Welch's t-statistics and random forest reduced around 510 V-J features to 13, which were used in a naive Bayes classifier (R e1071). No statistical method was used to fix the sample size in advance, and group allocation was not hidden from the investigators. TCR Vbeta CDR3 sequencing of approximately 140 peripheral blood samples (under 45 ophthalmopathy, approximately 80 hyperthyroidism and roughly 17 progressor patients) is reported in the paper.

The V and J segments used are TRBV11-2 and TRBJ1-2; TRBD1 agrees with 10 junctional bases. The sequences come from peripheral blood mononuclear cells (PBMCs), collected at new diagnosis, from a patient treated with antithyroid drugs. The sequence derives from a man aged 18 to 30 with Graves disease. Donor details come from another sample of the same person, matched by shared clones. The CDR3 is CASSADRGLNGYTF. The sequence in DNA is TGTGCCAGCAGCGCCGACAGGGGGCTCAATGGCTACACCTTC.